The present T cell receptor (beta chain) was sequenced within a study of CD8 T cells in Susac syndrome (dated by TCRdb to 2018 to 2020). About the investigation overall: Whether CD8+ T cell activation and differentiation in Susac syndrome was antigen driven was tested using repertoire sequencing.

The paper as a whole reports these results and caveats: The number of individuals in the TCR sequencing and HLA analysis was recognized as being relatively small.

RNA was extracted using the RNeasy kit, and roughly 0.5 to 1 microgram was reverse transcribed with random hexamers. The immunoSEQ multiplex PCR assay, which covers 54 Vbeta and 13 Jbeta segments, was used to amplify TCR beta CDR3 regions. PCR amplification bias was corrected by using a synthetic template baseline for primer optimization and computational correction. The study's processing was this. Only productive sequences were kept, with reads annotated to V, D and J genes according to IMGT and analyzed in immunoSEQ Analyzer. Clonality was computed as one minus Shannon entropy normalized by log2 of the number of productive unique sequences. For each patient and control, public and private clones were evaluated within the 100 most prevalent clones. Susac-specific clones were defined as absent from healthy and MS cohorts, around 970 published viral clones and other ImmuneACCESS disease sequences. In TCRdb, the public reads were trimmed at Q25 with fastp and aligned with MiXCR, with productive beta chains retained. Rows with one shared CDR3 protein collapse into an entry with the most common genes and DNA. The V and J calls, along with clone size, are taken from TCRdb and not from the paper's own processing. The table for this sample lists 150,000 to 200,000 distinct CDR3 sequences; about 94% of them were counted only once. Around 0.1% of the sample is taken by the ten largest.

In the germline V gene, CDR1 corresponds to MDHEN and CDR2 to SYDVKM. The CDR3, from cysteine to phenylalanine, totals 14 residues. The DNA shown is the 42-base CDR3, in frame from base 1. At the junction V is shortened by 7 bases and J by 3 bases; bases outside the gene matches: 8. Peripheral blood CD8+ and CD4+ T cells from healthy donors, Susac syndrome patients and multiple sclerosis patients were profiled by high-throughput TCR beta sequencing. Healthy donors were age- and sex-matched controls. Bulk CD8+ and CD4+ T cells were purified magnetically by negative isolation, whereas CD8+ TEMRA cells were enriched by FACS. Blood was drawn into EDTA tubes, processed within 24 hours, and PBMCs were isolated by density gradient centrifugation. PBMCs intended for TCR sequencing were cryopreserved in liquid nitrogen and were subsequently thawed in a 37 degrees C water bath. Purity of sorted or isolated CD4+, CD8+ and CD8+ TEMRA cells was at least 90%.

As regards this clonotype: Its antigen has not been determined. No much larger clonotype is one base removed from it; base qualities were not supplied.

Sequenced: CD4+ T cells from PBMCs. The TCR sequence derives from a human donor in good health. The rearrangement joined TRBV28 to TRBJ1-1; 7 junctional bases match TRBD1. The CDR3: CASNFRTGYTEAFF. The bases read TGTGCCAGCAATTTTAGGACAGGCTACACTGAAGCTTTCTTT.